These 15 T cell receptor beta chains were all obtained from the same sample, sequenced in a study of blood T cell repertoires in COVID-19. Sequenced by immunoSEQ multiplex PCR; TCRdb stores in-frame clones only, minus some. In the table there are approximately 190,000 clones, roughly 84% of which are singletons. The sequenced sample consisted of peripheral blood. The receptors come from a woman between 40 and 50 years old who had recovered from COVID-19.

V and J are TRBV6-5 and TRBJ1-5; 9 positions agree with TRBD1. Germline V lookup: CDR1 MNHEY, CDR2 SVGAGI. V shed 6 bases and J 6 bases; nucleotides not matched to a gene: 6. This CDR3 is built from 14 residues. This CDR3 is CASSPTGGGQPQHF. In DNA form, the CDR3 reads TGTGCCAGCAGCCCAACAGGGGGCGGTCAGCCCCAGCATTTT.

This chain joins TRBV7-6 and TRBJ2-1; 10 bases are a match to TRBD2. This CDR3 has 15 residues. With 5 bases clipped from V and 6 bases from J, the junction kept 7 bases outside the gene matches. Germline V gives CDR1 SGHVS, CDR2 FNYEAQ. The CDR3 DNA is TGTGCCAGCAGCCCCCTTGGACTAGCGGCCAATGAGCAGTTCTTC. It encodes CASSPLGLAANEQFF.

The genes are TRBV30 and TRBJ1-2, with 7 bases identical to TRBD1. The CDR3 extends over 14 amino acids. The V segment lost 2 bases and the J segment 8 bases; nucleotides outside the gene matches: 11. Looked up from germline, CDR1 is GTSNPN and CDR2 is SVGIG (reference sequence). For the CDR3, the DNA is TGTGCCTGGAGTAGTGTGCAGGGGGTTTGGGGCTACACCTTC. Encoded protein: CAWSSVQGVWGYTF.

This chain uses TRBV19 with TRBJ1-1, with D possibly matching TRBD1 (6 bases). The CDR3 loop spans 12 amino acids. V lost 2 bases to trimming and J lost 7 bases, with 8 bases between them. Germline assignment: CDR1 LNHDA and CDR2 SQIVND (reference sequence). The CDR3 loop reads CASSIRGGEAFF. In DNA form, the CDR3 reads TGTGCCAGTAGTATAAGGGGGGGTGAAGCTTTCTTT.

This rearrangement joins TRBV4-2 to TRBJ2-1, with TRBD2 matching over 8 bases. The CDR3 extends over 15 amino acids. Germline CDR1 reads LGHNA; CDR2 reads YNFKEQ. The trim removed 0 bases at V and 6 bases at J, leaving 4 bases unmatched. The CDR3 region is CASSQDEREINEQFF. The CDR3, as DNA: TGTGCCAGCAGCCAAGACGAGCGGGAGATCAATGAGCAGTTCTTC.

The chain has TRBV6-5 and TRBJ1-6; no firm D call. The CDR3 contains 14 residues. Germline CDR1 is MNHEY and CDR2 is SVGAGI. V dropped 7 bases and J dropped 2 bases, with 9 bases sitting between them. CDR3 coding DNA: TGTGCCAGCACCGGTGTTCCCTATAATTCACCCCTCCACTTT. It translates to CASTGVPYNSPLHF.

This clone was observed once. CDR3 nucleotides: TGCGCCAGCAGCATGGGACTAGCGGGAGGAAAAGAGCAGTACTTC. It translates to CASSMGLAGGKEQYF. This chain uses TRBV5-1 with TRBJ2-7; TRBD2 agrees at 15 bases. The CDR3 is 15 amino acids. CDR1 SGHRS and CDR2 YFSETQ come from the germline V gene. The ends lost 4 bases at V and 7 bases at J; junction bases unmatched: 6.

The J gene is TRBJ1-1, the V gene TRBV12-3 or TRBV12-4, with D unclear. Between the trimmed V and J ends, which lost 4 bases and 1 base, there was a span of 4 bases. This CDR3 is 12 amino acids long. CDR3 protein: CASSYTNTEAFF. CDR3 DNA: TGTGCCAGCAGTTACACGAACACTGAAGCTTTCTTT.

This chain joins TRBV6-5 and TRBJ2-7; perhaps TRBD1 as D (5 bases). Germline V CDR1 and CDR2: MNHEY, SVGAGI. Trimming stripped 6 bases from V and 4 bases from J, with 16 bases between. The CDR3 extends over 14 amino acids. For the CDR3, the DNA is TGTGCCAGCAGCTTACAGGCCGGCGGATACGAGCAGTACTTC. This sequence encodes CASSLQAGGYEQYF.

The gene calls are TRBV7-6 and TRBJ2-2; 8 positions match TRBD2. From germline, CDR1 is SGHVS and CDR2 FNYEAQ. With 10 bases clipped from V and 0 bases from J, the junction kept 10 bases outside the gene matches. The CDR3 totals 16 residues. The DNA of the CDR3 is TGTGCCACCACACGAAGTAGCGGGACGAACACCGGGGAGCTGTTTTTT. Amino acid sequence: CATTRSSGTNTGELFF.

CDR3 region: CASSETGTNRDEQFF. The CDR3 DNA sequence: TGTGCCAGCAGCGAGACCGGGACTAATCGGGATGAGCAGTTCTTC. The chain links TRBV6-4 to TRBJ2-1; 7 bases are shared with TRBD2. Germline assignment: CDR1 MRHNA and CDR2 SNTAGT. CDR3 length: 15 residues. The J segment lost 8 bases and the V segment lost 6 bases, leaving 13 bases of the junction unmatched.

Here the CDR3 DNA reads TGCAGTGCCCAACAGGGCTACGAGCAGTACTTC. Amino acids: CSAQQGYEQYF. The chain uses TRBV20-1 and TRBJ2-7; possible D gene TRBD1, 6 bases. The germline V gene has CDR1 DFQATT and CDR2 SNEGSKA (reference sequence). The CDR3 is 11 residues long. Trimming took 6 bases from V and 3 from J, leaving 9 bases between them.

V and J are TRBV5-4 and TRBJ2-1, with D hard to call. V was shortened by 3 bases and J by 6 bases, with 13 bases between the two germline ends. The CDR3 extends over 14 amino acids. CDR1 is SGHNT, CDR2 YYREEE, per germline (reference sequence). The CDR3 loop is CASSSKTRGNEQFF. The DNA of the CDR3 is TGTGCCAGCAGCTCCAAGACTCGAGGCAATGAGCAGTTCTTC.

V usage is TRBV19 and J usage is TRBJ1-5; D is uncertain. CDR3 length equals 12 residues. Germline V lookup: CDR1 LNHDA, CDR2 SQIVND (reference sequence). V was trimmed by 7 bases and J by 4 bases, leaving 8 bases between them. The CDR3, as DNA: TGTGCCAGTATCGGGTTTAATCAGCCCCAGCATTTT. It encodes CASIGFNQPQHF.

The J gene is TRBJ2-3, the V gene TRBV5-1; 9 bases are shared with TRBD1. The CDR3 has 14 residues. J was trimmed by 4 bases and V by 3 bases; bases with no gene match: 3. Per the germline V gene, CDR1 is SGHRS and CDR2 is YFSETQ. CDR3 nucleotides: TGCGCCAGCAGCTATGGGACAGGGCCAGATACGCAGTATTTT. It yields the protein CASSYGTGPDTQYF.